This T cell receptor beta chain was profiled in a study of regulatory T cells in long-lasting Graves disease. Whole-study context: Antithyroid drugs had been given to newly diagnosed Graves' patients for under 3 months. Study results and caveats: Owing to a sample size that was small, accuracy may have been reduced.

This CDR3 contains 15 residues. V was pared by 6 bases and J by 3 bases, with 6 bases of the junction left unmatched. The germline gives CDR1 MDHEN, CDR2 SYDVKM. The sample holds many counts of this clonotype. The antigen is undetermined. CDR3-region Arm-PCR and iRepertoire HTBI primers produced the TCR beta libraries. Each CDR3 protein is one row after TCRdb ran MiXCR on the multiplex PCR reads. In the table there are about 440,000 distinct CDR3 sequences, approximately 16% of which are singletons. The time point here: newly diagnosed GD, antithyroid drugs for less than 3 months. The TCR library was made from RNA that had been extracted from PBMCs in TRIzol. The data were also submitted as part of a second study, on T cells in Graves' hyperthyroidism and ophthalmopathy. Per that paper: Initially, a first-round RT-PCR of the TCR CDR3 employed the HTBI primer set.

Sample: peripheral blood mononuclear cells (PBMCs), taken at new diagnosis, from a patient treated with antithyroid drugs. This receptor was identified in a woman in her thirties with Graves disease. The chain combines TRBV28 with TRBJ2-5, with 11 bases that match TRBD1. The CDR3 DNA is TGTGCCAGCAGCCCGGGACAGGGGGACGAAGAGACCCAGTACTTC. This codes for CASSPGQGDEETQYF.